This note documents a single T cell receptor (beta chain) sequence. This clonotype has more than one count but fewer than ten. No cognate antigen has been identified for it. No base quality information exists; no much larger clone differs at one position. This sample was taken from a study of CD8 T cells in ankylosing spondylitis (dated by TCRdb to 2016 to 2017). With regard to the full study: The study set out to find disease-linked TCR variants by profiling T cell receptor beta repertoires in ankylosing spondylitis patients and healthy donors. The full study cohort comprised around 25 ankylosing spondylitis patients and approximately 100 healthy donors. Peripheral blood was sampled, and synovial fluid was also collected from ankylosing spondylitis patients. General conclusions and limits of the study: The disease-linked clones showed a CD8+ phenotype and occurred at relatively low frequencies in peripheral blood. Some motif variants had previously been reported in the synovial fluid and blood of reactive arthritis patients, which suggests shared mechanisms of disease initiation. Blood from ankylosing spondylitis patients appeared to be characterized by a TCR beta motif made up of several highly homologous amino acid variants. The disease-linked clones were reported to be significantly enriched in matched synovial fluid samples from ankylosing spondylitis patients.

Measured from the cysteine to the phenylalanine, the CDR3 is 14 residues long. Only CDR3 DNA remains: 42 bases, in frame from the first base. According to the germline V gene, CDR1 reads MNHEY and CDR2 reads SVGAGI. The V end loses 3 bases and the J end loses 6 bases, and a stretch of 14 bases separates them. Sequencing used an Illumina HiSeq 2500. TCR beta libraries were prepared by quantitative 5'-RACE with molecular barcodes. Concerning the study's data processing: A new computational method based on a probabilistic model of VDJ rearrangement was used to identify disease-linked TCR variants. The public reads were run again by TCRdb, first through fastp at Q25 and then through MiXCR, and only productive beta chains were kept. Entries are consolidated by CDR3 protein sequence, retaining the most common genes and DNA. TCRdb assigned the V and J calls; the authors' analysis was not used. The table for this sample lists fewer than 250,000 distinct CDR3 sequences; roughly a tenth of them were counted only once. Of the sample, around 2.6% falls within the top ten clones.

The rearranged chain carries TRBV6-5 and TRBJ1-2, with the identity of the D gene unclear. The sequence was obtained from a male donor with ankylosing spondylitis or in good health (not recorded which). The sample was blood, either unsorted or a sorted T cell fraction (not recorded which). In nucleotides, the sequence is TGTGCCAGCAGTTATGGTCTAGCGGTGGATGGCTACACCTTC. Translated, it gives CASSYGLAVDGYTF.